The entry below gives a single T cell receptor (beta chain) sequence along with its context. No antigen is known for it. The library came from three nested PCR rounds adapted from ARM-PCR protocols. TCRdb passed the multiplex PCR reads through MiXCR, listing each CDR3 protein once. The sample has about 90,000 distinct CDR3 sequences, roughly two thirds seen once; the top ten hold 15%. This sample stems from a study of tumor and adjacent non-tumor tissue in lung cancer. Study information: Patients comprised about a dozen adenocarcinoma, a couple of squamous cell carcinoma and 1 small cell lung cancer.

The CDR3 covers 12 residues. Trimming removed 8 bases at V and 8 bases at J, with 13 bases between. CDR1 is MDHEN, CDR2 SYDVKM, per germline. This sample's RNA came from whole unsorted tissue. Between August and November 2014, newly diagnosed, chemotherapy-naive lung cancer patients underwent thoracic surgery in China. The study, taken as a whole, reports: Tumor TCR diversity, when higher, was linked to shorter survival.

The sequencing input was lung tumor tissue. The J gene is TRBJ2-1, the V gene TRBV28, with unresolved D. The source is a man between 65 and 85 years old with non-small cell lung cancer. This CDR3 is CASLHSDHEQFF. CDR3 coding DNA: TGTGCCAGCTTACACAGTGACCATGAGCAGTTCTTC. The full variable domain, in which reference TRBV28 and TRBJ2-1 provide the parts outside the CDR3, is DVKVTQSSRYLVKRTGEKVFLECVQDMDHENMFWYRQDPGLGLRLIYFSYDVKMKEKGDIPEGYSVSREKKERFSLILESASTNQTSMYLCASLHSDHEQFFGPGTRLTVL.